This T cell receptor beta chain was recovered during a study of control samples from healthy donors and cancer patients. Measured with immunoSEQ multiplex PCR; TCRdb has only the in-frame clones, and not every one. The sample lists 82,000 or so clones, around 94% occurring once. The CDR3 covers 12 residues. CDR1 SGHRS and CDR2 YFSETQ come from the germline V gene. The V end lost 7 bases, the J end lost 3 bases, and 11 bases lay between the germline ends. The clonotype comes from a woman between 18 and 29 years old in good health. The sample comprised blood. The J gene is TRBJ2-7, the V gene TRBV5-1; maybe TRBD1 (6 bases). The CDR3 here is CASRDMDYEQYF. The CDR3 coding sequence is TGCGCCAGCCGGGACATGGACTACGAGCAGTACTTC.